These T cell receptor beta chains were read from a single sample in a study of OX40 agonist ivuxolimab in advanced cancers. Some clones are missing from TCRdb's copy, which holds only in-frame ones; the method was immunoSEQ multiplex PCR. Here the sample spans 73,000 or so clones, more than 85% being singletons. This material consisted of CD4+ or CD8+ T cells sorted from blood, taken in a trial of the OX40 agonist ivuxolimab. Receptors were obtained from an adult with an advanced solid tumor such as melanoma, head and neck, liver or kidney cancer. Both conserved end residues are part of each CDR3. Each record gives: J gene, D gene, clone size, V gene, CDR3 protein, CDR3 DNA. The D gene is left open where the match is weak. Not every row has a clone size; where given, it reads once, few, many or a size class.

J gene: TRBJ2-3; D gene: TRBD2; clone size: -; V gene: TRBV7-9; CDR3 protein: CASSLLAGPSTDTQYF; CDR3 DNA: TGTGCCAGCAGCTTACTAGCGGGACCTAGCACAGATACGCAGTATTTT
J gene: TRBJ2-2; D gene: TRBD2; clone size: -; V gene: TRBV7-8; CDR3 protein: CASSLVLLAGTGELFF; CDR3 DNA: TGTGCCAGCAGCTTAGTGCTACTAGCGGGAACCGGGGAGCTGTTTTTT
J gene: TRBJ2-1; D gene: -; clone size: -; V gene: TRBV11-3; CDR3 protein: CASSPYSNNEQFF; CDR3 DNA: TGTGCCAGCAGCCCGTACAGTAACAATGAGCAGTTCTTC
J gene: TRBJ1-4; D gene: -; clone size: -; V gene: TRBV19; CDR3 protein: CASRPKGLLNEKLFF; CDR3 DNA: TGTGCCAGTAGGCCTAAAGGACTGCTTAATGAAAAACTGTTTTTT
J gene: TRBJ2-1; D gene: -; clone size: -; V gene: TRBV19; CDR3 protein: CASSIGVRTVEFF; CDR3 DNA: TGTGCCAGTAGTATAGGAGTACGCACAGTAGAGTTCTTC
J gene: TRBJ2-5; D gene: TRBD2; clone size: once; V gene: TRBV4-1; CDR3 protein: CASKPGLAGVGETQYF; CDR3 DNA: TGCGCCAGCAAGCCGGGTCTAGCGGGAGTCGGAGAGACCCAGTACTTC
J gene: TRBJ1-5; D gene: -; clone size: -; V gene: TRBV27; CDR3 protein: CASSSRDDNQPQHF; CDR3 DNA: TGTGCCAGCAGTTCCCGGGACGACAATCAGCCCCAGCATTTT
J gene: TRBJ2-7; D gene: TRBD2; clone size: -; V gene: TRBV7-2; CDR3 protein: CASTPGGSPTYEQYF; CDR3 DNA: TGTGCCAGCACCCCTGGCGGGAGCCCGACCTACGAGCAGTACTTC
J gene: TRBJ2-5; D gene: TRBD2; clone size: -; V gene: TRBV6-5; CDR3 protein: CASSGLAGETQYF; CDR3 DNA: TGTGCCAGCAGTGGCCTAGCGGGCGAGACCCAGTACTTC
J gene: TRBJ2-1; D gene: -; clone size: -; V gene: TRBV6-5; CDR3 protein: CASSREGGSDNEQFF; CDR3 DNA: TGTGCCAGCAGCCGCGAGGGGGGGTCCGACAATGAGCAGTTCTTC
J gene: TRBJ2-2; D gene: TRBD1; clone size: -; V gene: TRBV18; CDR3 protein: CASSPLSSTGGSGELFF; CDR3 DNA: TGTGCCAGCTCACCACTATCGAGCACAGGGGGTTCCGGGGAGCTGTTTTTT
J gene: TRBJ1-1; D gene: -; clone size: -; V gene: TRBV29-1; CDR3 protein: CSVVSWGSGEAFF; CDR3 DNA: TGCAGCGTTGTAAGCTGGGGATCGGGTGAAGCTTTCTTT
J gene: TRBJ2-2; D gene: TRBD1; clone size: -; V gene: TRBV11-2; CDR3 protein: CASSLDRPLTGELFF; CDR3 DNA: TGTGCCAGCAGCTTGGACAGGCCTCTCACCGGGGAGCTGTTTTTT
J gene: TRBJ2-5; D gene: TRBD1; clone size: -; V gene: TRBV9; CDR3 protein: CASSRPGRGETQYF; CDR3 DNA: TGTGCCAGCAGTCGACCGGGCAGGGGGGAGACCCAGTACTTC
J gene: TRBJ1-1; D gene: -; clone size: -; V gene: TRBV7-9; CDR3 protein: CASMPGNTEAFF; CDR3 DNA: TGTGCCAGCATGCCTGGGAACACTGAAGCTTTCTTT
J gene: TRBJ2-6; D gene: -; clone size: -; V gene: TRBV5-1; CDR3 protein: CASSLRQQGYLSGANVLTF; CDR3 DNA: TGCGCCAGCAGCTTGAGACAGCAGGGTTACCTCTCTGGGGCCAACGTCCTGACTTTC
J gene: TRBJ2-7; D gene: -; clone size: -; V gene: TRBV28; CDR3 protein: CASSVNRAQYF; CDR3 DNA: TGTGCCAGCAGTGTCAACAGGGCGCAGTACTTC
J gene: TRBJ2-3; D gene: -; clone size: -; V gene: TRBV19; CDR3 protein: CASSINTDTQYF; CDR3 DNA: TGTGCCAGTAGTATCAATACAGATACGCAGTATTTT
J gene: TRBJ2-1; D gene: -; clone size: -; V gene: TRBV5-4; CDR3 protein: CASSLVNNNEQFF; CDR3 DNA: TGTGCCAGCAGCTTGGTTAATAACAATGAGCAGTTCTTC
J gene: TRBJ1-1; D gene: TRBD1; clone size: -; V gene: TRBV6-5; CDR3 protein: CASSYSGGEAFF; CDR3 DNA: TGTGCCAGCAGTTATTCAGGGGGTGAAGCTTTCTTT
J gene: TRBJ2-7; D gene: TRBD1; clone size: -; V gene: TRBV10-3; CDR3 protein: CAINTGGSYEQYF; CDR3 DNA: TGTGCCATCAACACAGGGGGCTCCTACGAGCAGTACTTC
J gene: TRBJ2-5; D gene: -; clone size: -; V gene: TRBV5-1; CDR3 protein: CASSLGQETQYF; CDR3 DNA: TGCGCCAGCAGCTTGGGTCAAGAGACCCAGTACTTC
J gene: TRBJ2-1; D gene: -; clone size: -; V gene: TRBV5-1; CDR3 protein: CASSLVPSVDNEQFF; CDR3 DNA: TGCGCCAGCAGCTTGGTCCCTAGCGTCGACAATGAGCAGTTCTTC
J gene: TRBJ1-2; D gene: -; clone size: -; V gene: TRBV6-5; CDR3 protein: CASSYSSGPTYGYTF; CDR3 DNA: TGTGCCAGCAGTTACTCGAGTGGACCAACCTATGGCTACACCTTC
J gene: TRBJ1-5; D gene: -; clone size: -; V gene: TRBV27; CDR3 protein: CASSFQGGTQPQHF; CDR3 DNA: TGTGCCAGCAGTTTCCAAGGGGGGACTCAGCCCCAGCATTTT
J gene: TRBJ1-2; D gene: -; clone size: -; V gene: TRBV6-1; CDR3 protein: CASSEARENYGYTF; CDR3 DNA: TGTGCCAGCAGTGAAGCCAGGGAAAACTATGGCTACACCTTC
J gene: TRBJ1-1; D gene: -; clone size: -; V gene: TRBV10-3; CDR3 protein: CAISELANTEAFF; CDR3 DNA: TGTGCCATCAGTGAGCTGGCAAACACTGAAGCTTTCTTT
J gene: TRBJ2-1; D gene: -; clone size: -; V gene: TRBV15; CDR3 protein: CATSRDLGNEQFF; CDR3 DNA: TGTGCCACCAGCAGAGATCTCGGGAATGAGCAGTTCTTC
J gene: TRBJ1-2; D gene: -; clone size: -; V gene: TRBV5-4; CDR3 protein: CASSPGQRSNYGYTF; CDR3 DNA: TGTGCCAGCAGCCCTGGACAGAGGTCTAACTATGGCTACACCTTC
J gene: TRBJ2-1; D gene: -; clone size: -; V gene: TRBV27; CDR3 protein: CASSVWQTTTYNEQFF; CDR3 DNA: TGTGCCAGCAGTGTCTGGCAGACTACTACCTACAATGAGCAGTTCTTC